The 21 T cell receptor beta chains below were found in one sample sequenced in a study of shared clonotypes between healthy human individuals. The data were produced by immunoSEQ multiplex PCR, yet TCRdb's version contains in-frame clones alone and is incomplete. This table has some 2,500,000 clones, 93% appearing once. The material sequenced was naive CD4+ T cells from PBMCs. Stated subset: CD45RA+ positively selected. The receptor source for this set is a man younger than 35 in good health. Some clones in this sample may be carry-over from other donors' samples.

The CDR3 DNA reads TGTGCCAGCAGCTTTACCGGGCAGAGCTATGGCTACACCTTC. The encoded protein is CASSFTGQSYGYTF. The chain recombines TRBV7-9 with TRBJ1-2; D uncertain. The V and J ends lost 3 bases and 4 bases respectively, with 12 bases between them. The CDR3 is 14 residues long. The V gene's germline CDR1 is SEHNR and CDR2 FQNEAQ (reference sequence).

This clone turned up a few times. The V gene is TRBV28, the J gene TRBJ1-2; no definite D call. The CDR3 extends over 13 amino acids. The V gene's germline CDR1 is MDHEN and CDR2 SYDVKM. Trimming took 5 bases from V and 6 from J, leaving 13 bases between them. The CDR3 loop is CASSLRIVDGYTF. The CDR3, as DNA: TGTGCCAGCAGTCTCAGGATCGTGGATGGCTACACCTTC.

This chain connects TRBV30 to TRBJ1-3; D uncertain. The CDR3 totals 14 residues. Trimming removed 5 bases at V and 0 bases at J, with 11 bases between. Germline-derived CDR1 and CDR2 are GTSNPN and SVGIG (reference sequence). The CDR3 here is CAWYSRSSGNTIYF. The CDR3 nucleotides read TGTGCCTGGTATTCACGGAGCTCTGGAAACACCATATATTTT.

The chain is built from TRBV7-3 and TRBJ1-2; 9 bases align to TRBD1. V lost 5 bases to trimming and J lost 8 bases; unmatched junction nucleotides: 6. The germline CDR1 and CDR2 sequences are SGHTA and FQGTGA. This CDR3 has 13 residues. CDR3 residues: CASSTGTGSGYTF. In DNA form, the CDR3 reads TGTGCCAGCAGCACCGGGACAGGGAGCGGCTACACCTTC.

The CDR3 is CASSPDRGSYEQYF. The CDR3 nucleotides are TGTGCCAGCAGCCCGGACAGGGGCTCCTACGAGCAGTACTTC. The rearrangement links TRBV4-2 to TRBJ2-7; 9 positions agree with TRBD1. The J segment lost 0 bases and the V segment lost 4 bases, leaving 1 base of the junction unmatched. Germline CDR1 and CDR2: LGHNA and YNFKEQ. The CDR3 is 14 residues long.

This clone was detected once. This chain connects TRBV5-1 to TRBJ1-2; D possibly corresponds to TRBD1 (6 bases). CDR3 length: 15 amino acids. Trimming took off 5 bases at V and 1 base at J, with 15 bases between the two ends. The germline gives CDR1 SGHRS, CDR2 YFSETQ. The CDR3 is CASREQGLDNYGYTF. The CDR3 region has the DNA TGCGCCAGCAGGGAACAGGGCCTAGATAACTATGGCTACACCTTC.

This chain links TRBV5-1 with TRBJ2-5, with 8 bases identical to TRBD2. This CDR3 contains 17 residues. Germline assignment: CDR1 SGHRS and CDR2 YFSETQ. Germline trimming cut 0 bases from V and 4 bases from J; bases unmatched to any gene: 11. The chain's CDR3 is CASSLGMAGGGRETQYF. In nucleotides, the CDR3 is TGCGCCAGCAGCTTGGGTATGGCGGGAGGCGGGAGAGAGACCCAGTACTTC. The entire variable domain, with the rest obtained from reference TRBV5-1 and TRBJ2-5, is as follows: KAGVTQTPRYLIKTRGQQVTLSCSPISGHRSVSWYQQTPGQGLQFLFEYFSETQRNKGNFPGRFSGRQFSNSRSEMNVSTLELGDSALYLCASSLGMAGGGRETQYFGPGTRLLVL.

The CDR3 nucleotides read TGCAGCGTTAGAGCGGAGAGCTCCTACAATGAGCAGTTCTTC. Translated: CSVRAESSYNEQFF. The gene calls are TRBV29-1 and TRBJ2-1; D is perhaps TRBD2 (5 bases). The germline V gene encodes CDR1 SQVTM and CDR2 ANQGSEA. Trimming took off 5 bases at V and 0 bases at J, with 11 bases between the two ends. CDR3 size: 14 residues.

In DNA form, the CDR3 reads TGCAGCGTGTGCAGGGACCGCGGTTACGAGCAGTACTTC. Protein product: CSVCRDRGYEQYF. The rearrangement uses TRBV29-1 and TRBJ2-7, with D possibly called TRBD1 or TRBD2 (5 bases each). Trimming left V 6 bases short and J 4 bases short, with 16 bases between. Germline CDR1 SQVTM, CDR2 ANQGSEA. The CDR3 extends over 13 amino acids.

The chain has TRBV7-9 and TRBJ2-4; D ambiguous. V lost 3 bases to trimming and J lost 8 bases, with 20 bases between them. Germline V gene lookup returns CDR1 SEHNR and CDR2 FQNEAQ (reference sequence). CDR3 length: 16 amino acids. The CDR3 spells CASSLGVNSVVDIQYF. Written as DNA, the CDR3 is TGTGCCAGCAGCTTGGGTGTTAATAGTGTGGTTGACATTCAGTACTTC.

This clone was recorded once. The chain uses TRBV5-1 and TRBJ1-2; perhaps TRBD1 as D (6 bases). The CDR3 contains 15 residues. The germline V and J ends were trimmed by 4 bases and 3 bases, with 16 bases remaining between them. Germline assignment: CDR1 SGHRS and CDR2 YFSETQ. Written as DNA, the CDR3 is TGCGCCAGCAGCCCGGACGGGGGCGCAGACTATGGCTACACCTTC. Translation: CASSPDGGADYGYTF.

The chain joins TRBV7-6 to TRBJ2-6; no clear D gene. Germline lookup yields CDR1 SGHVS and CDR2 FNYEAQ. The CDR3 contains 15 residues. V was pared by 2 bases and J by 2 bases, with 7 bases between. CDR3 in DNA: TGTGCCAGCAGCTTAACCCGCCCTGGGGCCAACGTCCTGACTTTC. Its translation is CASSLTRPGANVLTF.

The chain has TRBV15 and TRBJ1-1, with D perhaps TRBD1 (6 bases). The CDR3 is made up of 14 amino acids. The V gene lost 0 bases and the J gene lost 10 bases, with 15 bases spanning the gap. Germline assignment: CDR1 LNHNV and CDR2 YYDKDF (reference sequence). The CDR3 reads CATSRERLVGGAFF. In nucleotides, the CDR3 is TGTGCCACCAGCAGAGAGCGCCTTGTAGGGGGAGCTTTCTTT. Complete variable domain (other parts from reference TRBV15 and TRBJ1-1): DAMVIQNPRYQVTQFGKPVTLSCSQTLNHNVMYWYQQKSSQAPKLLFHYYDKDFNNEADTPDNFQSRRPNTSFCFLDIRSPGLGDTAMYLCATSRERLVGGAFFGQGTRLTVV.

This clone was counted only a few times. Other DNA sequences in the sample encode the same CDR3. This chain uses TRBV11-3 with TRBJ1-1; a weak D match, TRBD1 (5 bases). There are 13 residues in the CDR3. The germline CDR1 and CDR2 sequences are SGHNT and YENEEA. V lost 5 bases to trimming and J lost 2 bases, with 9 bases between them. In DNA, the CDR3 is TGTGCCAGCAGCCCGGGACTAAACACTGAAGCTTTCTTT. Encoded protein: CASSPGLNTEAFF.

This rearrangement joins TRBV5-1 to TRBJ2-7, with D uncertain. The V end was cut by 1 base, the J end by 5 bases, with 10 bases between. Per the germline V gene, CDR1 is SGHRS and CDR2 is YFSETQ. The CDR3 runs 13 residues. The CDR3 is CASSLLALHEQYF. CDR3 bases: TGCGCCAGCAGCTTGTTAGCCTTACACGAGCAGTACTTC.

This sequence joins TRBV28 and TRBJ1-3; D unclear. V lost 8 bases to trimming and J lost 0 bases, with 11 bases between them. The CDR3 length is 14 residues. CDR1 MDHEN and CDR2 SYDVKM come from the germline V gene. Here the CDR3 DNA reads TGTGCCAGCTCCCAGGTCGGCTCTGGAAACACCATATATTTT. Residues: CASSQVGSGNTIYF.

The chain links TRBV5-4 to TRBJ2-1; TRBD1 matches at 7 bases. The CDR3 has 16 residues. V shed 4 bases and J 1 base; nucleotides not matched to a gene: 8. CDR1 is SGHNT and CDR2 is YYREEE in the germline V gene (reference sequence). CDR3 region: CASSPGTARSYNEQFF. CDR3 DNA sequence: TGTGCCAGCAGCCCAGGGACAGCCCGATCCTACAATGAGCAGTTCTTC.

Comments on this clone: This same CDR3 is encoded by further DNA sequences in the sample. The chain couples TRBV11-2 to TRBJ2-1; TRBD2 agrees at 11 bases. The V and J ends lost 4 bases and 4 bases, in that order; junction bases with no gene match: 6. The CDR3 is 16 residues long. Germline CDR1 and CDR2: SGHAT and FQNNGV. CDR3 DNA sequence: TGTGCCAGCAGCTCAAGACTAGCGGGATCGTACAATGAGCAGTTCTTC. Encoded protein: CASSSRLAGSYNEQFF.

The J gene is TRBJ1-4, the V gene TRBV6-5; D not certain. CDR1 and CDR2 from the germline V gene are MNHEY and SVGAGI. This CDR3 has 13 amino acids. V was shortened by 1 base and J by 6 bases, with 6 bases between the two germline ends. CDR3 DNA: TGTGCCAGCAGTTACTTGGGAGATGAAAAACTGTTTTTT. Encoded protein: CASSYLGDEKLFF.

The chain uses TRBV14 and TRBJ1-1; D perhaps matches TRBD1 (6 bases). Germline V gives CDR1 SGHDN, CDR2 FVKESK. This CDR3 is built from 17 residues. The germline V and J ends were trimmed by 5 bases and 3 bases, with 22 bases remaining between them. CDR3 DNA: TGTGCCAGCAGCGGACGGGGGCTGACAGTAGAGGACACTGAAGCTTTCTTT. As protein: CASSGRGLTVEDTEAFF.

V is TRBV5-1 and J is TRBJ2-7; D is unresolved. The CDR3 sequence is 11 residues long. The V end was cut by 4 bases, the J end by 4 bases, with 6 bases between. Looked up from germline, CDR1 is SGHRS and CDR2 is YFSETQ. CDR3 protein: CASSDGYEQYF. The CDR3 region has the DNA TGCGCCAGCAGCGACGGTTACGAGCAGTACTTC.